Listed here are 7 T cell receptor beta chains from one sample, sequenced in a study of T-cell reconstitution after alpha-beta-depleted transplantation in children. Unique molecular identifiers tagged the TCRbeta library. TCRdb independently ran MiXCR on the PCR reads; one entry per CDR3 protein. Among 450,000 to 600,000 distinct CDR3 sequences listed, 18% were seen once. Source: PBMCs from the stem cell graft donor, taken from the stem cell graft. These receptors all come from a human donor who donated a stem cell graft to a child with acute lymphoblastic leukemia.

The gene calls are TRBV2 and TRBJ2-3, with D uncertain. V shed 3 bases and J shed 6 bases, with 7 bases lying between them. Germline V gene data show CDR1 as SNHLY and CDR2 as FYNNEI. CDR3 length: 12 amino acids. The CDR3 sequence: CASSDPSDTQYF. The CDR3 DNA is TGTGCCAGCAGTGATCCGAGTGATACGCAGTATTTT.

The chain carries TRBV6-5 and TRBJ2-3; tentative D call: TRBD1 (5 bases). Trimming stripped 0 bases from V and 1 base from J, with 8 bases between. CDR3 length equals 15 residues. The germline gives CDR1 MNHEY, CDR2 SVGAGI. The CDR3 bases are TGTGCCAGCAGTTACTCGAACAGGCGCACAGATACGCAGTATTTT. Encoded protein: CASSYSNRRTDTQYF.

The chain combines TRBV18 with TRBJ2-3; the match to TRBD1 covers 10 bases. Unmatched junction bases numbered 3, after V lost 2 bases and J lost 1 base. There are 16 residues in the CDR3. Germline V gene sequence: CDR1 KGHSH, CDR2 LQKENI. CDR3 sequence: CASSPDRGRGTDTQYF. The DNA of the CDR3 is TGTGCCAGCTCACCAGACAGGGGGCGGGGCACAGATACGCAGTATTTT. Full variable domain (missing parts from reference TRBV18 and TRBJ2-3): NAGVMQNPRHLVRRRGQEARLRCSPMKGHSHVYWYRQLPEEGLKFMVYLQKENIIDESGMPKERFSAEFPKEGPSILRIQQVVRGDSAAYFCASSPDRGRGTDTQYFGPGTRLTVL.

The sample holds a few counts of this clonotype. V gene TRBV12-3 or TRBV12-4 combines with J gene TRBJ2-7; 8 bases fit TRBD2. The length of the CDR3 is 14 residues. J lost 5 bases, V lost 6 bases, and 9 bases had no gene match. The CDR3 here is CASSISGSNHEQYF. The CDR3 coding sequence is TGTGCCAGCAGCATAAGCGGGAGTAACCACGAGCAGTACTTC.

This clonotype has more than one count but fewer than ten. The CDR3 region has the DNA TGTGCCAGCTCACCACCGAGCCACCGGGACAGGCCGCCCTACGAGCAGTACTTC. Amino acid sequence: CASSPPSHRDRPPYEQYF. This chain links TRBV18 with TRBJ2-7; 8 positions agree with TRBD1. CDR3 length: 18 residues. The ends lost 0 bases at V and 2 bases at J; junction bases unmatched: 12. CDR1 is KGHSH, CDR2 LQKENI, per germline.

In its sample, this clonotype was seen a few times. The chain has TRBV20-1 and TRBJ2-1, with 7 bases fitting TRBD2. Germline V gene data show CDR1 as DFQATT and CDR2 as SNEGSKA (reference sequence). Trimming took 7 bases from V and 8 from J; bases not matched to a gene: 8. The length of the CDR3 is 12 residues. The CDR3 spells CSGAAGYHEQFF. In nucleotides, the CDR3 is TGCAGTGGGGCAGCGGGATACCATGAGCAGTTCTTC.

This chain connects TRBV5-1 to TRBJ2-1; possible D gene TRBD2, 6 bases. V lost 7 bases and J lost 0, with 17 bases in between. CDR1 is SGHRS, CDR2 YFSETQ, per germline. This CDR3 comprises 16 residues. In DNA form, the CDR3 reads TGCGCCAGCCAGCCCCAGCGGGCAAACTCCTACAATGAGCAGTTCTTC. This sequence encodes CASQPQRANSYNEQFF.